The rows below give T cell receptor beta chains drawn from one sample of a study of glioma-infiltrating T cells. Via MiXCR, TCRdb re-called the multiplex PCR reads, giving one row per CDR3 protein. Here the sample spans around 140,000 distinct CDR3 sequences, approximately 40% being singletons. The sample taken for sequencing was glioma tissue, nonneoplastic brain tissue, or PBMCs (not recorded which). These receptors originate from a human donor with low-grade glioma or glioblastoma, undergoing nonglioma brain surgery, or in good health (not recorded which). Each CDR3 is given with its conserved first and last residue. A D gene is named only where the DNA matches it firmly. A clone size is listed for some rows: how often the clone was seen (once, few, many), or a class if it is expanded.

abundance: once; j_gene: TRBJ2-7; d_gene: TRBD2; v_gene: TRBV10-3; CDR3nt: TGTGCCATCAGTGCCCGGACTAGCGGGAAGGGCGAGCAGTACTTC; CDR3aa: CAISARTSGKGEQYF
abundance: -; j_gene: TRBJ2-7; d_gene: TRBD1; v_gene: TRBV19; CDR3nt: TGTGCCAGTAGTCCCGGGACAGGGCGTGTGCAGTACTTC; CDR3aa: CASSPGTGRVQYF
abundance: few; j_gene: TRBJ2-3; d_gene: -; v_gene: TRBV6-1; CDR3nt: TGTGCCAGCAGTGTAACAGGGCCCACAGATACGCAGTATTTT; CDR3aa: CASSVTGPTDTQYF
abundance: -; j_gene: TRBJ2-7; d_gene: TRBD1; v_gene: TRBV4-1; CDR3nt: TGCGCCAGCAGCCAGGTTCCGGGACAGGGGGCTAACGAGCAGTACTTC; CDR3aa: CASSQVPGQGANEQYF
abundance: few; j_gene: TRBJ2-7; d_gene: -; v_gene: TRBV6-1; CDR3nt: TGTGCCGGACTCATTTACGAGCAGTACTTC; CDR3aa: CAGLIYEQYF
abundance: -; j_gene: TRBJ2-2; d_gene: TRBD2; v_gene: TRBV6-2/TRBV6-3; CDR3nt: TGTGCCATCAGGCGAAGTAGCGGGGACTCCGGGGAGCTGTTTTTT; CDR3aa: CAIRRSSGDSGELFF
abundance: -; j_gene: TRBJ2-2; d_gene: -; v_gene: TRBV12-3/TRBV12-4; CDR3nt: TGTGCCAGCAGTTTACTGGACTGGAACACCGGGGAGCTGTTTTTT; CDR3aa: CASSLLDWNTGELFF
abundance: -; j_gene: TRBJ1-1; d_gene: -; v_gene: TRBV6-1; CDR3nt: TGTGCCAGCACCCCCGAAACCCTCGGAAACACTGAAGCTTTCTTT; CDR3aa: CASTPETLGNTEAFF
abundance: -; j_gene: TRBJ2-2; d_gene: TRBD2; v_gene: TRBV7-9; CDR3nt: TGTGCCAGCAGCTTAGGAGGTTATTCGGGGGGACTAAGAAACACCGGGGAGCTGTTTTTT; CDR3aa: CASSLGGYSGGLRNTGELFF
abundance: -; j_gene: TRBJ2-4; d_gene: -; v_gene: TRBV7-2; CDR3nt: TGTGCCAGCAGCTTAGTTCCCCGGGACACAGACATTCAGTACTTC; CDR3aa: CASSLVPRDTDIQYF
abundance: -; j_gene: TRBJ2-7; d_gene: TRBD2; v_gene: TRBV2; CDR3nt: TGTGCCAGCAGTCCCCCGGGGAGTAGCGGGAGGGCCGGGGTCGAGCAGTACTTC; CDR3aa: CASSPPGSSGRAGVEQYF
abundance: few; j_gene: TRBJ2-7; d_gene: -; v_gene: TRBV20-1; CDR3nt: TGCAGTGCTAGAGGACAGGAGGCGGGGGAGCAGTACTTC; CDR3aa: CSARGQEAGEQYF
abundance: few; j_gene: TRBJ1-4; d_gene: -; v_gene: TRBV2; CDR3nt: TGTGCCAGCAGTGAATTTCGGAGGAATGAAAAACTGTTTTTT; CDR3aa: CASSEFRRNEKLFF
abundance: -; j_gene: TRBJ2-7; d_gene: -; v_gene: TRBV20-1; CDR3nt: TGCAGTGCTATTCAGGGCCACGAGCAGTACTTC; CDR3aa: CSAIQGHEQYF
abundance: -; j_gene: TRBJ1-3; d_gene: TRBD1; v_gene: TRBV6-1; CDR3nt: TGTGCCAGCAGTTCCTGGACAGGGGCAGACACCATATATTTT; CDR3aa: CASSSWTGADTIYF
abundance: -; j_gene: TRBJ2-7; d_gene: TRBD1; v_gene: TRBV4-1; CDR3nt: TGCGCCAGCAGCCCACCCGGAATGGACAGGCCCTACGAGCAGTACTTC; CDR3aa: CASSPPGMDRPYEQYF
abundance: -; j_gene: TRBJ2-5; d_gene: -; v_gene: TRBV5-1; CDR3nt: TGCGCCAGCAGCATAGACCCCTACAAAGAGACCCAGTACTTC; CDR3aa: CASSIDPYKETQYF
abundance: few; j_gene: TRBJ1-5; d_gene: -; v_gene: TRBV27; CDR3nt: TGTGCCAGCAGTTTAGATCCCCTATATCAGCCCCAGCATTTT; CDR3aa: CASSLDPLYQPQHF
abundance: -; j_gene: TRBJ2-1; d_gene: -; v_gene: TRBV2; CDR3nt: TGTGCCAGCAGGCTAAACAATGAGCAGTTCTTC; CDR3aa: CASRLNNEQFF
abundance: -; j_gene: TRBJ2-7; d_gene: -; v_gene: TRBV7-2; CDR3nt: TGTGCCAGCAGCTTAGCCTCCGGGCCCAACTACGAGCAGTACTTC; CDR3aa: CASSLASGPNYEQYF
abundance: few; j_gene: TRBJ1-2; d_gene: -; v_gene: TRBV20-1; CDR3nt: TGCAGTGCTAGTCCAGGGTTCGAGGGCTACACCTTC; CDR3aa: CSASPGFEGYTF
abundance: many; j_gene: TRBJ2-3; d_gene: -; v_gene: TRBV24-1; CDR3nt: TGTGCCACCAGTGATACGACTACAGATACGCAGTATTTT; CDR3aa: CATSDTTTDTQYF
abundance: few; j_gene: TRBJ1-6; d_gene: -; v_gene: TRBV4-2; CDR3nt: TGTGCCAGCAGCCAAGAGGGCCGAACAGGAATCCACTTT; CDR3aa: CASSQEGRTGIHF
abundance: -; j_gene: TRBJ1-2; d_gene: TRBD1; v_gene: TRBV6-2/TRBV6-3; CDR3nt: TGTGCCAGCAGTTATACAGGGGGAGGCTACACCTTC; CDR3aa: CASSYTGGGYTF
abundance: -; j_gene: TRBJ2-7; d_gene: -; v_gene: TRBV6-1; CDR3nt: TGTGCCATATGCTCCACCGGGCCGAGCGGCGAGCAGTACTTC; CDR3aa: CAICSTGPSGEQYF
abundance: -; j_gene: TRBJ2-1; d_gene: TRBD1; v_gene: TRBV5-5; CDR3nt: TGTGCCAGCAGTTATGGGACAGGGCCCTACAATGAGCAGTTCTTC; CDR3aa: CASSYGTGPYNEQFF
abundance: -; j_gene: TRBJ2-5; d_gene: -; v_gene: TRBV6-1; CDR3nt: TGTGCCAGCAGCCCTGGCGTGACTTCACAAGAGACCCAGTACTTC; CDR3aa: CASSPGVTSQETQYF
abundance: -; j_gene: TRBJ2-5; d_gene: TRBD2; v_gene: TRBV4-2; CDR3nt: TGTGCCAGCAGCCAACACCCGGGACTAGCCCAGAAGACCCAGTACTTC; CDR3aa: CASSQHPGLAQKTQYF
abundance: -; j_gene: TRBJ2-1; d_gene: TRBD2; v_gene: TRBV19; CDR3nt: TGTGCCAGTAGCCCGCTAGCGGGATCCAATGAGCAGTTCTTC; CDR3aa: CASSPLAGSNEQFF
abundance: -; j_gene: TRBJ2-1; d_gene: TRBD2; v_gene: TRBV15; CDR3nt: TGTGCCACCAGCAGAGTACTAGCGGGAGGTTATAATGAGCAGTTCTTC; CDR3aa: CATSRVLAGGYNEQFF
abundance: -; j_gene: TRBJ2-3; d_gene: -; v_gene: TRBV10-2; CDR3nt: TGCGTCAGCAGTGATGAGGGTAGCACAGATACGCAGTATTTT; CDR3aa: CVSSDEGSTDTQYF
abundance: few; j_gene: TRBJ2-7; d_gene: TRBD2; v_gene: TRBV4-2; CDR3nt: TGTGCCAGCAGCCAGACTAGCGGGAGCGGGTACGAGCAGTACTTC; CDR3aa: CASSQTSGSGYEQYF
abundance: -; j_gene: TRBJ2-3; d_gene: -; v_gene: TRBV18; CDR3nt: TGTGCCAGCTCACCGACGGGGCTTGGGGGCACAGATACGCAGTATTTT; CDR3aa: CASSPTGLGGTDTQYF
abundance: once; j_gene: TRBJ2-2; d_gene: TRBD2; v_gene: TRBV7-6; CDR3nt: TGTGCCAGCAGCCCCTTAGCGGGAGGTAGCACCGGGGAGCTGTTTTTT; CDR3aa: CASSPLAGGSTGELFF
abundance: -; j_gene: TRBJ2-5; d_gene: TRBD2; v_gene: TRBV2; CDR3nt: TGTGCCAGCAGTGAAGAAACTAGCGGGAGCAGGGAGACCCAGTACTTC; CDR3aa: CASSEETSGSRETQYF
abundance: -; j_gene: TRBJ2-2; d_gene: -; v_gene: TRBV11-2; CDR3nt: TGTGCCAGCAGCCCTACAGGGGAGCTGTTTTTT; CDR3aa: CASSPTGELFF
abundance: few; j_gene: TRBJ1-1; d_gene: -; v_gene: TRBV12-3/TRBV12-4; CDR3nt: TGTGCCAGCAGTTTCCAGGGAATTATTTGGACTGAAGCTTTCTTT; CDR3aa: CASSFQGIIWTEAFF
abundance: few; j_gene: TRBJ1-1; d_gene: TRBD1; v_gene: TRBV5-4; CDR3nt: TGTGCCAGCAGCTCAACCGGGACAGCGGGGAATACTGAAGCTTTCTTT; CDR3aa: CASSSTGTAGNTEAFF
abundance: few; j_gene: TRBJ2-7; d_gene: TRBD1; v_gene: TRBV20-1; CDR3nt: TGCAGTGCTAGAGATACAGGGGTGACCTACGAGCAGTACTTC; CDR3aa: CSARDTGVTYEQYF
abundance: -; j_gene: TRBJ1-2; d_gene: -; v_gene: TRBV6-1; CDR3nt: TGTGCCAGCAGTCCACAACAGGGTTTCTATGGCTACACCTTC; CDR3aa: CASSPQQGFYGYTF
abundance: -; j_gene: TRBJ2-3; d_gene: -; v_gene: TRBV6-6; CDR3nt: TGTGCCAGCAGTTTAGTCGGGGGCAGGGGTCCAGATACGCAGTATTTT; CDR3aa: CASSLVGGRGPDTQYF
abundance: -; j_gene: TRBJ2-7; d_gene: -; v_gene: TRBV2; CDR3nt: TGTGCCAGCAGTGAAGTCATAACCTACGAGCAGTACTTC; CDR3aa: CASSEVITYEQYF
abundance: few; j_gene: TRBJ2-7; d_gene: -; v_gene: TRBV6-1; CDR3nt: TGTGCCAGCAGTGAAGCGAAAGGAAGGGGAAAGTACGAGCAGTACTTC; CDR3aa: CASSEAKGRGKYEQYF
abundance: few; j_gene: TRBJ1-1; d_gene: TRBD1; v_gene: TRBV10-3; CDR3nt: TGTGCCACCATCCCTACAGGGGGATTGGGGAACACTGAAGCTTTCTTT; CDR3aa: CATIPTGGLGNTEAFF
abundance: few; j_gene: TRBJ1-1; d_gene: TRBD1; v_gene: TRBV6-1; CDR3nt: TGTGCCAGCAGTCCCGCGACAGGGGTAGCCACTGAAGCTTTCTTT; CDR3aa: CASSPATGVATEAFF
abundance: few; j_gene: TRBJ2-1; d_gene: TRBD2; v_gene: TRBV4-1; CDR3nt: TGCGCCAGCAGCCGCTCCGCGGAAGCGGGAGGGCCTGATTTCTTC; CDR3aa: CASSRSAEAGGPDFF
abundance: -; j_gene: TRBJ1-6; d_gene: -; v_gene: TRBV18; CDR3nt: TGTGCCAGCTCACCACGGAACAGGGACAATAATTCACCCCTCCACTTT; CDR3aa: CASSPRNRDNNSPLHF
abundance: few; j_gene: TRBJ2-3; d_gene: -; v_gene: TRBV5-4; CDR3nt: TGTGCCAGCAGCTATGGACAGACAGATACGCAGTATTTT; CDR3aa: CASSYGQTDTQYF
abundance: few; j_gene: TRBJ2-4; d_gene: TRBD1; v_gene: TRBV7-2; CDR3nt: TGTGCCAGCAGCTTCACAGGGGGAATTAGTCCCAAAAACATTCAGTACTTC; CDR3aa: CASSFTGGISPKNIQYF
abundance: -; j_gene: TRBJ1-4; d_gene: -; v_gene: TRBV28; CDR3nt: TGTGCCAGCAGTCCAGGGAACGAAAAACTGTTTTTT; CDR3aa: CASSPGNEKLFF
abundance: -; j_gene: TRBJ2-7; d_gene: TRBD1; v_gene: TRBV20-1; CDR3nt: TGCAGTGCTAGAGGGACAGGGTCTAGCAACGAGCAGTACTTC; CDR3aa: CSARGTGSSNEQYF
abundance: medium-sized; j_gene: TRBJ2-1; d_gene: -; v_gene: TRBV7-9; CDR3nt: TGTGCCAGCAGCCGACAGGGAGGCAGTTCTAATGAGCAGTTCTTC; CDR3aa: CASSRQGGSSNEQFF
abundance: few; j_gene: TRBJ1-2; d_gene: -; v_gene: TRBV6-1; CDR3nt: TGTGCCAGCAGATACGACTGGGGTGGCTACACCTTC; CDR3aa: CASRYDWGGYTF
abundance: few; j_gene: TRBJ2-5; d_gene: -; v_gene: TRBV19; CDR3nt: TGTGCCAGTAGTATTCTCCTGACACTAGGAAGTCAAGAGACCCAGTACTTC; CDR3aa: CASSILLTLGSQETQYF
abundance: many; j_gene: TRBJ2-7; d_gene: -; v_gene: TRBV6-1; CDR3nt: TGTGCCAGTTCGCAATCCGGGAGTAGCTCCTACGAGCAGTACTTC; CDR3aa: CASSQSGSSSYEQYF